This TCR beta chain was sequenced in a study of blood T cell repertoires in COVID-19 (TCRdb year 2020). Looking at the study overall: Samples covering the acute and convalescent phases of COVID-19 were provided by collaborators in the United States, Italy and Spain. The prospective study material was composed of cDNA or gDNA derived from T cells, B-cell-depleted T cells, or PBMCs. Subjects who had been exposed to COVID-19, were actively infected with it, or had recovered from it provided the deeply sampled blood TCRbeta repertoires that made up the dataset. The repertoires were made available in a free public database intended to serve as a resource for research on the immune response to SARS-CoV-2. The samples were drawn from two sources: the first 160 participants of the ongoing ImmuneRACE study, and 1,200 or so subjects contributed by 6 global collaborators. The sample metadata nearly always contained a de-identified subject ID, COVID-19 status, age in years and sex. HLA class I and class II types, where available, came from metadata supplied by the sample provider rather than from assay-based typing.

TCRbeta CDR3 regions were amplified from genomic DNA using the immunoSEQ Assay, a bias-controlled multiplex PCR. The paper's processing steps were these. The number of nucleated cells in each sample was estimated by amplification of reference gene primers within the assay. To quantify the absolute abundance of each unique TCRbeta CDR3 rearrangement, sequence reads were collapsed and filtered. For each sample, productive Simpson clonality was calculated by taking the square root of Simpson's diversity index across productive rearrangements. Entries here come from immuneACCESS through TCRdb and include only in-frame sequences with V and J called. Some clones fail to appear in such tables; in the studies checked, an unresolved V gene covers under half of the shortfall, and the cause of the remainder is unknown. The V and J calls and clone size come from that table; D and trimming were worked out from the DNA. This sample lists 300,000 to 400,000 clones; approximately 88% were detected once. Of the sample, approximately 1% falls within the top ten clones.

Enrolling through a virtual design, the prospective study's participants ranged in age from roughly 18 to 95 years and lived across 20 to 30 United States geographic areas. Cohort assignment in the prospective study relied on participant-reported clinical history from a screening survey and a study questionnaire. Each participant in the prospective study had whole blood, serum and a nasopharyngeal or oropharyngeal swab collected by mobile phlebotomists. Prospective study participants could optionally give additional blood draws and questionnaires over a 2-month period. Prospective study blood samples were shipped either frozen or at room temperature before DNA extraction. Broader findings and caveats from the paper: The quantity of clinical and demographic metadata differed by source and by participant and was supplied without curation.

Remarks on this clone: Its antigen target is currently unknown. No much larger clonotype is one base removed from it; base qualities were not supplied.

The sample taken for sequencing was PBMCs or T cells enriched from blood (not recorded which). The receptor comes from a woman between 25 and 40 years old with acute COVID-19.

CDR3 sequence: CASSIYRDRDNQPQHF. At the DNA level, the sequence is TGTGCCAGCAGTATCTACCGGGACAGGGACAATCAGCCCCAGCATTTT. The rearranged chain carries TRBV28 and TRBJ1-5, with 9 bases aligning to TRBD1. The germline V gene supplies CDR1 MDHEN and CDR2 SYDVKM. The junction shows trimming of 5 bases on V and 3 bases on J, and the gene matches do not reach 8 bases of it. Counted from cysteine to phenylalanine, this CDR3 has 16 amino acids. The DNA shown is the 48-base CDR3, in frame from base 1.